The text below deals with one TCR beta chain. Its antigen is not known. Other DNA sequences of this sample code for an identical CDR3. The record originates from a study of shared clonotypes between healthy human individuals. The germline V and J ends were trimmed by 0 bases and 9 bases, with 6 bases remaining between them. CDR3 length: 12 amino acids. From germline, CDR1 is LNHNV and CDR2 YYDKDF (reference sequence). Genomic DNA of each subset was evenly split across several immunoSEQ plates. This table comes from immunoSEQ multiplex PCR, and its TCRdb copy is limited to in-frame clones, with some not included. The data contain millions of clones, 80% to 95% of them seen just once; the ten biggest clones take up 0.39%. The study's findings and limits: Clonotypes which were not shared had lower generation probabilities than clonotypes that all four donors shared. Sequencing of the sorted subsets was shown by rarefaction to be incomplete despite large depth.

Splitting of CD4+ cells produced CD45RA+ naive and CD45RA-negative memory subsets. This sequence joins TRBV15 and TRBJ1-5, with D unclear. The TCR originated in a man between 18 and 35 years old in good health. Some clones in this sample may be carry-over from other donors' samples. The sequenced sample consisted of naive CD4+ T cells from PBMCs. Subset specified: CD45RA+ positively selected. CDR3 DNA sequence: TGTGCCACCAGCAGAGATCGAGGGCCCCAGCATTTT. Encoded protein: CATSRDRGPQHF.